This T cell receptor beta chain comes out of a study of beta chain features in type 1 diabetes. Study summary: No patient-donor differences in age, gender, total cells or subset yield.

Whole-study results and caveats: Shorter TCRB CDR3s, moderately but significantly so, marked every one of the four CD4+ subsets in Type 1 diabetes patients.

This clone was seen a handful of times. Antigen unknown. TCRB transcripts that were expressed got sequenced, as all of the isolated RNA had been reverse transcribed. Using immunoSEQ multiplex PCR, the repertoire was profiled, and TCRdb retains in-frame clones only, with some absent. The sample lists 400,000 to 450,000 clones, approximately 15% occurring once. J gave up 5 bases and V 3 bases, and 9 bases lay outside the gene matches. This CDR3 is 16 amino acids long. Per germline, CDR1 MGHDK and CDR2 SYGVNS. This clonotype originated in a man aged 30-40 years in good health. This chain links TRBV25-1 with TRBJ1-5; 8 bases match TRBD1. The specimen sequenced was naive CD4+ T cells from blood. The CDR3: CASSDHTGTGDQPQHF. CDR3 coding DNA: TGTGCCAGCAGTGATCATACCGGGACAGGAGATCAGCCCCAGCATTTT.